The source of this TCR beta chain is a study of T cell responses to AZD1222 COVID-19 vaccine. General study findings and limits: Clonal diversity was possibly underestimated, and white British individuals and females predominated among donors. Spike was spanned by vaccine-associated CD4 TCRs, with dominance at 160-218 and 743-854. Spike-specific TCR depth and breadth grew after two AZD1222 doses.

CDR1 and CDR2 from the germline V gene are MNHEY and SMNVEV (reference sequence). The CDR3 consists of 16 residues. V lost 5 bases, J lost 0 bases, and 16 bases lay in between. As for this clone: The antigen is undetermined.

Generated by immunoSEQ multiplex PCR, the TCRdb table keeps only in-frame clones and is missing some. The data show over 75,000 clones, about nine tenths seen once. The origin of this receptor is an adult in good health. This rearrangement joins TRBV27 to TRBJ1-2; D may be TRBD1 (5 bases). Sequences were derived from peripheral blood, sampled on day 0 of AZD1222 vaccination. The CDR3 DNA reads TGTGCCAGCAGTCTAACCCCAGGGAGGACTAACTATGGCTACACCTTC. This gives the protein CASSLTPGRTNYGYTF.